Listed below are T cell receptor beta chains from one sample, sequenced in a study of blood T cell repertoires in COVID-19. TCRdb keeps only in-frame clones here, not all; method: immunoSEQ multiplex PCR. The sample records some 300,000 clones, 88% being singletons. Sequencing used peripheral blood. The source of these receptors is a woman between 25 and 40 years old who had recovered from COVID-19. The CDR3 runs from the conserved cysteine through the conserved F or W. Fields, in order: clone size, V gene, J gene, D gene, CDR3 protein, CDR3 DNA. The D gene is left open where the match is weak. The size entry is marked missing in some rows and otherwise reads once, few, many or a size class.

size: few
V: TRBV11-3
J: TRBJ2-2
D: TRBD1
CDR3: CASSDDRAGELFF
DNA: TGTGCCAGCAGCGACGACAGGGCCGGGGAGCTGTTTTTT

size: -
V: TRBV28
J: TRBJ2-7
D: -
CDR3: CASSSPGTQAPYEQYF
DNA: TGTGCCAGCAGTTCCCCCGGGACACAAGCCCCCTACGAGCAGTACTTC

size: -
V: TRBV4-1
J: TRBJ2-5
D: TRBD2
CDR3: CASSPPAGGYETQYF
DNA: TGCGCCAGCAGCCCTCCTGCGGGGGGATATGAGACCCAGTACTTC

size: -
V: TRBV7-2
J: TRBJ2-4
D: -
CDR3: CASSLEQVMDIQYF
DNA: TGTGCCAGCAGCTTAGAACAGGTGATGGACATTCAGTACTTC

size: -
V: TRBV2
J: TRBJ2-5
D: TRBD2
CDR3: CASTVGAGLGETQYF
DNA: TGTGCCAGCACGGTCGGAGCGGGGCTTGGAGAGACCCAGTACTTC

size: -
V: TRBV29-1
J: TRBJ1-1
D: -
CDR3: CSVEGKASANTEAFF
DNA: TGCAGCGTTGAGGGCAAGGCTTCAGCGAACACTGAAGCTTTCTTT

size: once
V: TRBV21-1
J: TRBJ2-7
D: -
CDR3: CASSKQALKYEQYF
DNA: TGTGCCAGCAGCAAACAGGCTCTTAAGTACGAGCAGTACTTC

size: once
V: TRBV6-5
J: TRBJ1-1
D: TRBD1
CDR3: CASSRDRYTEAFF
DNA: TGTGCCAGCAGTCGGGACAGATACACTGAAGCTTTCTTT

size: -
V: TRBV19
J: TRBJ2-1
D: TRBD2
CDR3: CASSPGLAGVDEQFF
DNA: TGTGCCAGTAGCCCCGGACTAGCGGGCGTCGATGAGCAGTTCTTC

size: -
V: TRBV3-1/TRBV3-2
J: TRBJ1-4
D: TRBD1
CDR3: CASRGQGREKLFF
DNA: TGTGCCAGCAGGGGACAGGGAAGGGAAAAACTGTTTTTT

size: -
V: TRBV2
J: TRBJ2-7
D: -
CDR3: CASSEEEVGSYEQYF
DNA: TGTGCCAGCAGTGAAGAAGAGGTCGGCAGCTACGAGCAGTACTTC

size: few
V: TRBV2
J: TRBJ1-1
D: -
CDR3: CASSRLKNTEAFF
DNA: TGTGCCAGCAGTCGTCTTAAGAACACTGAAGCTTTCTTT

size: -
V: TRBV4-2
J: TRBJ2-5
D: -
CDR3: CASSQGHRQETQYF
DNA: TGTGCCAGCAGCCAAGGGCACAGGCAAGAGACCCAGTACTTC

size: -
V: TRBV7-8
J: TRBJ1-1
D: -
CDR3: CASSFLRGAEAFF
DNA: TGTGCCAGCAGCTTTCTAAGGGGCGCTGAAGCTTTCTTT

size: -
V: TRBV29-1
J: TRBJ2-3
D: -
CDR3: CSGDTGSTDTQYF
DNA: TGCAGCGGGGATACAGGGAGCACAGATACGCAGTATTTT

size: -
V: TRBV2
J: TRBJ2-1
D: TRBD2
CDR3: CASRAGSSYNEQFF
DNA: TGTGCCAGCCGAGCGGGGAGCTCCTACAATGAGCAGTTCTTC

size: -
V: TRBV28
J: TRBJ2-3
D: -
CDR3: CASSLNRAQYF
DNA: TGTGCCAGCAGTTTAAACAGGGCGCAGTATTTT

size: -
V: TRBV9
J: TRBJ2-3
D: TRBD2
CDR3: CASSVVSGGPDTQYF
DNA: TGTGCCAGCAGCGTAGTAAGCGGGGGGCCAGATACGCAGTATTTT

size: -
V: TRBV6-8
J: TRBJ1-3
D: -
CDR3: CASPRGATYSGNTIYF
DNA: TGTGCCAGCCCCCGGGGGGCTACCTACTCTGGAAACACCATATATTTT

size: -
V: TRBV27
J: TRBJ2-5
D: TRBD2
CDR3: CASKLAGPQETQYF
DNA: TGTGCCAGCAAACTAGCGGGCCCACAAGAGACCCAGTACTTC

size: -
V: TRBV5-8
J: TRBJ1-4
D: -
CDR3: CASSLGSTLGEKLFF
DNA: TGTGCCAGCAGCTTGGGGTCGACTCTTGGGGAAAAACTGTTTTTT

size: -
V: TRBV15
J: TRBJ1-2
D: -
CDR3: CATSRQDSPYGYTF
DNA: TGTGCCACCAGCAGGCAGGACAGCCCCTATGGCTACACCTTC

size: once
V: TRBV27
J: TRBJ1-3
D: -
CDR3: CASSSGGNTIYF
DNA: TGTGCCAGCAGTTCGGGAGGAAACACCATATATTTT

size: -
V: TRBV28
J: TRBJ1-5
D: -
CDR3: CASRPWAGKGQPQHF
DNA: TGTGCCAGTAGGCCCTGGGCAGGTAAAGGTCAGCCCCAGCATTTT

size: -
V: TRBV3-1/TRBV3-2
J: TRBJ2-7
D: -
CDR3: CASSQDQGGGEQYF
DNA: TGTGCCAGCAGCCAAGATCAGGGAGGGGGCGAGCAGTACTTC

size: few
V: TRBV6-2/TRBV6-3
J: TRBJ2-5
D: TRBD2
CDR3: CASSYAGLATETQYF
DNA: TGTGCCAGCAGTTACGCGGGACTAGCAACTGAGACCCAGTACTTC

size: once
V: TRBV11-3
J: TRBJ2-2
D: TRBD1
CDR3: CASSPHEGALNTGELFF
DNA: TGTGCCAGCAGCCCACATGAGGGGGCCTTGAACACCGGGGAGCTGTTTTTT

size: -
V: TRBV19
J: TRBJ1-5
D: -
CDR3: CASSIARHSAQPQHF
DNA: TGTGCCAGTAGTATAGCCCGACATTCCGCGCAGCCCCAGCATTTT

size: -
V: TRBV5-1
J: TRBJ2-1
D: -
CDR3: CASSIAGPRDEQFF
DNA: TGCGCCAGCAGCATCGCGGGACCCAGGGATGAGCAGTTCTTC

size: once
V: TRBV15
J: TRBJ1-4
D: -
CDR3: CATSRPSGGGDEKLFF
DNA: TGTGCCACCAGCAGACCCAGCGGGGGAGGGGATGAAAAACTGTTTTTT

size: -
V: TRBV30
J: TRBJ1-4
D: TRBD1
CDR3: CAWSPDRVLGEKLFF
DNA: TGTGCCTGGAGTCCTGACAGGGTTCTGGGTGAAAAACTGTTTTTT

size: -
V: TRBV19
J: TRBJ1-5
D: -
CDR3: CASSPGLPFSNQPQHF
DNA: TGTGCCAGTAGTCCCGGACTTCCTTTTAGCAATCAGCCCCAGCATTTT

size: once
V: TRBV4-1
J: TRBJ2-7
D: TRBD2
CDR3: CASSQQTSGGYEQYF
DNA: TGCGCCAGCAGCCAACAGACTAGCGGGGGTTACGAGCAGTACTTC

size: -
V: TRBV28
J: TRBJ1-1
D: -
CDR3: CASSLQGTEAFF
DNA: TGTGCCAGCAGTTTACAGGGCACTGAAGCTTTCTTT

size: -
V: TRBV2
J: TRBJ1-2
D: -
CDR3: CASSEGAQVNDAF
DNA: TGTGCCAGCAGTGAAGGGGCTCAGGTGAATGACGCCTTC

size: -
V: TRBV6-4
J: TRBJ1-6
D: -
CDR3: CASSEPGMTLHNSPLHF
DNA: TGTGCCAGCAGTGAACCAGGGATGACGCTACATAATTCACCCCTCCACTTT

size: -
V: TRBV6-5
J: TRBJ2-2
D: TRBD1
CDR3: CASSLGTGRTGELFF
DNA: TGTGCCAGCAGTCTTGGGACAGGGAGGACCGGGGAGCTGTTTTTT

size: -
V: TRBV5-1
J: TRBJ2-2
D: TRBD1
CDR3: CASSSQGASGELFF
DNA: TGCGCCAGCAGCTCACAGGGGGCGTCCGGGGAGCTGTTTTTT

size: -
V: TRBV7-2
J: TRBJ1-5
D: TRBD1
CDR3: CASSSSASQGQPQHF
DNA: TGTGCCAGCAGCTCTAGCGCCTCACAGGGGCAGCCCCAGCATTTT

size: -
V: TRBV6-2/TRBV6-3
J: TRBJ1-5
D: TRBD1
CDR3: CASSWDRGLSNSNQPQHF
DNA: TGTGCCAGCAGTTGGGACAGGGGGTTAAGCAATAGCAATCAGCCCCAGCATTTT

size: -
V: TRBV3-1/TRBV3-2
J: TRBJ1-3
D: -
CDR3: CASSQDTGLRGNTIYF
DNA: TGTGCCAGCAGCCAGGATACAGGGCTCCGTGGAAACACCATATATTTT

size: -
V: TRBV2
J: TRBJ1-5
D: TRBD1
CDR3: CASTRGQGGNQPQHF
DNA: TGTGCCAGCACCCGTGGACAGGGAGGCAATCAGCCCCAGCATTTT

size: -
V: TRBV7-2
J: TRBJ2-7
D: TRBD2
CDR3: CATRSGGSYEQYF
DNA: TGTGCCACCCGTAGCGGGGGAAGCTACGAGCAGTACTTC

size: -
V: TRBV6-5
J: TRBJ1-2
D: -
CDR3: CASSYMGRRQLGGYTF
DNA: TGTGCCAGCAGTTATATGGGAAGGAGGCAGCTGGGTGGCTACACCTTC

size: -
V: TRBV6-2/TRBV6-3
J: TRBJ1-1
D: TRBD1
CDR3: CASSYGQGARYTEAFF
DNA: TGTGCCAGCAGTTACGGGCAGGGGGCTCGATACACTGAAGCTTTCTTT

size: few
V: TRBV5-4
J: TRBJ1-2
D: -
CDR3: CASSLSLQRGYTF
DNA: TGTGCCAGCAGCTTGAGCCTCCAGAGGGGCTACACCTTC

size: -
V: TRBV4-1
J: TRBJ2-1
D: TRBD2
CDR3: CASSQGLAAYNEQFF
DNA: TGCGCCAGCAGCCAAGGGCTAGCGGCGTACAATGAGCAGTTCTTC

size: -
V: TRBV28
J: TRBJ1-6
D: TRBD1
CDR3: CASSLPTGLHSPLHF
DNA: TGTGCCAGCAGCCTGCCGACAGGGTTGCATTCACCCCTCCACTTT

size: -
V: TRBV7-3
J: TRBJ2-5
D: TRBD1
CDR3: CASSPHGTAQETQYF
DNA: TGTGCCAGCAGCCCCCACGGGACAGCACAAGAGACCCAGTACTTC

size: once
V: TRBV27
J: TRBJ2-2
D: -
CDR3: CASSLGGAYTGELFF
DNA: TGTGCCAGCAGTTTAGGGGGGGCATACACCGGGGAGCTGTTTTTT

size: -
V: TRBV6-1
J: TRBJ1-4
D: TRBD1
CDR3: CASSEADRGMFDEKLFF
DNA: TGTGCCAGCAGTGAAGCGGACAGGGGGATGTTCGATGAAAAACTGTTTTTT

size: -
V: TRBV4-1
J: TRBJ2-7
D: -
CDR3: CASSQGGLRGYEQYF
DNA: TGCGCCAGCAGCCAAGGGGGCCTTAGGGGTTACGAGCAGTACTTC

size: -
V: TRBV4-2
J: TRBJ1-4
D: -
CDR3: CASSQRGRSAVNEKLFF
DNA: TGTGCCAGCAGCCAAAGAGGTCGATCAGCTGTGAATGAAAAACTGTTTTTT

size: -
V: TRBV30
J: TRBJ1-2
D: TRBD1
CDR3: CAWSFGTANYGYTF
DNA: TGTGCCTGGAGCTTTGGGACAGCTAACTATGGCTACACCTTC

size: -
V: TRBV19
J: TRBJ1-5
D: -
CDR3: CASSARVSNQPQHF
DNA: TGTGCCAGTAGTGCCCGAGTTAGCAATCAGCCCCAGCATTTT

size: -
V: TRBV6-5
J: TRBJ2-4
D: -
CDR3: CASRRERTKNIQYF
DNA: TGTGCCAGCAGGAGGGAGAGAACCAAAAACATTCAGTACTTC

size: -
V: TRBV10-2
J: TRBJ2-7
D: -
CDR3: CASSENTGDEQYF
DNA: TGCGCCAGCAGTGAGAATACGGGGGACGAGCAGTACTTC